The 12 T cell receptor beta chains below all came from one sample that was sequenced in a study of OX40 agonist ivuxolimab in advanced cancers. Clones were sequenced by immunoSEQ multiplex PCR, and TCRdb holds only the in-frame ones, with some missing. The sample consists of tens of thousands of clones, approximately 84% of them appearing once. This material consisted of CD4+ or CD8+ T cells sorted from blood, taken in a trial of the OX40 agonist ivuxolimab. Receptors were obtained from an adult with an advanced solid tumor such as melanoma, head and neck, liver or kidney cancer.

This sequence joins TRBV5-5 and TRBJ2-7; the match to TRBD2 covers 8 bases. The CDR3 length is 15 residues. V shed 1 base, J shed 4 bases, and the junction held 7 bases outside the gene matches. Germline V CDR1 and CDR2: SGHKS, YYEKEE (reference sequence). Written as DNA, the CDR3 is TGTGCCAGCAGCTTGAGCTGGGCGGGAGGTTACGAGCAGTACTTC. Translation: CASSLSWAGGYEQYF. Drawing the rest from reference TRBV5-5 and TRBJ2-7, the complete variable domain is DAGVTQSPTHLIKTRGQQVTLRCSPISGHKSVSWYQQVLGQGPQFIFQYYEKEERGRGNFPDRFSARQFPNYSSELNVNALLLGDSALYLCASSLSWAGGYEQYFGPGTRLTVT.

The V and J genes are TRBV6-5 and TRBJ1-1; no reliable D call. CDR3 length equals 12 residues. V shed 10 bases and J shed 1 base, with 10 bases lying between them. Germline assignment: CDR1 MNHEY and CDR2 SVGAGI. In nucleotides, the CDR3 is TGTGCCATCAAGGGCGGGAACACTGAAGCTTTCTTT. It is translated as CAIKGGNTEAFF.

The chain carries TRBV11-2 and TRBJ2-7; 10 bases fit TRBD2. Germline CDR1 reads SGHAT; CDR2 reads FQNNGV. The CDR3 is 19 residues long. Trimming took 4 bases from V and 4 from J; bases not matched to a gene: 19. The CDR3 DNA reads TGTGCCAGCAGCTCCTCGGGGAGCGGGAGGGCCGAAAGTCTATACGAGCAGTACTTC. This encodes CASSSSGSGRAESLYEQYF.

The CDR3 DNA sequence: TGCGCCAGCAGGGGCGCGGGGGGCTCTGGCACAGATACGCAGTATTTT. Its translation is CASRGAGGSGTDTQYF. The V gene is TRBV10-2, the J gene TRBJ2-3; 8 bases are shared with TRBD2. Germline assignment: CDR1 WSHSY and CDR2 SAAADI. The CDR3 runs 16 residues. Trimming removed 6 bases from V and 1 base from J; junction bases left unmatched: 9.

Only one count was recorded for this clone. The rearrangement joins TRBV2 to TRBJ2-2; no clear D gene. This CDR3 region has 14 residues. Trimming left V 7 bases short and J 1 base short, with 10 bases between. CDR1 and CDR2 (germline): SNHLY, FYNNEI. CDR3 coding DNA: TGTGCCAGCAAGAGGACCGGGAACACCGGGGAGCTGTTTTTT. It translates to CASKRTGNTGELFF.

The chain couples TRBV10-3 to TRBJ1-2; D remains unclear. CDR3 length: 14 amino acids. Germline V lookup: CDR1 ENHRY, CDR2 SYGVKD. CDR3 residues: CAPQVGGRGYGYTF. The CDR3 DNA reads TGTGCTCCTCAGGTGGGAGGCCGCGGGTATGGCTACACCTTC.

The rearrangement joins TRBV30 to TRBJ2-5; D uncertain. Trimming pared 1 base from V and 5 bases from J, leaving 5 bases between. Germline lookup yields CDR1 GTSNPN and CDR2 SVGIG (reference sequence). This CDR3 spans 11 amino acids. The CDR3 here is CAWSGAETQYF. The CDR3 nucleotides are TGTGCCTGGAGTGGGGCGGAGACCCAGTACTTC.

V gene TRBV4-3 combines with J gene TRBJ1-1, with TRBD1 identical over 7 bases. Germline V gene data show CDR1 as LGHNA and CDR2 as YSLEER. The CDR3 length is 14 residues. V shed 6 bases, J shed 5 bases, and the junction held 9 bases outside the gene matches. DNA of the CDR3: TGCGCCAGCAGTCCCGGCCAGGGGGGGACTGAAGCTTTCTTT. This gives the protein CASSPGQGGTEAFF.

Here the CDR3 DNA reads TGTGCCAGCAGCCCCGGATATGGCTACACCTTC. This sequence encodes CASSPGYGYTF. V gene TRBV7-6 combines with J gene TRBJ1-2; D gene unclear. The V end lost 5 bases, the J end lost 5 bases, and 6 bases lay between the germline ends. Germline loops: CDR1 SGHVS, CDR2 FNYEAQ. The CDR3 totals 11 residues. Complete variable domain (other parts from reference TRBV7-6 and TRBJ1-2): GAGVSQSPRYKVTKRGQDVALRCDPISGHVSLYWYRQALGQGPEFLTYFNYEAQQDKSGLPNDRFSAERPEGSISTLTIQRTEQRDSAMYRCASSPGYGYTFGSGTRLTVV.

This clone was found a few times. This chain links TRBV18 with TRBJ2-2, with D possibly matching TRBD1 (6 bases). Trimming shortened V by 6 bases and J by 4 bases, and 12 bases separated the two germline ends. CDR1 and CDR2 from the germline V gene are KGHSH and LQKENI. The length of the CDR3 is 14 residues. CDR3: CASSRDISTGELFF. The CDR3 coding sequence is TGTGCCAGCTCGAGGGACATCTCCACCGGGGAGCTGTTTTTT.

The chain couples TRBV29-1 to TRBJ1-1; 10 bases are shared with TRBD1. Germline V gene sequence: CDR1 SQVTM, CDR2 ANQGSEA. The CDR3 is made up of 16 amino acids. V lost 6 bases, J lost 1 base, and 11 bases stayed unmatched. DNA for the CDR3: TGCAGCGTCCAAGACAGGGGGCGGGTGTCGAACACTGAAGCTTTCTTT. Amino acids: CSVQDRGRVSNTEAFF.

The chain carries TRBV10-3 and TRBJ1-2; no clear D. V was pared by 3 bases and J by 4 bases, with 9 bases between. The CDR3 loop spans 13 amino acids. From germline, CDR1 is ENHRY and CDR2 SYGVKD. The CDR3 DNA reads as TGTGCCATCAGTGACTACAGAGGCTATGGCTACACCTTC. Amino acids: CAISDYRGYGYTF.